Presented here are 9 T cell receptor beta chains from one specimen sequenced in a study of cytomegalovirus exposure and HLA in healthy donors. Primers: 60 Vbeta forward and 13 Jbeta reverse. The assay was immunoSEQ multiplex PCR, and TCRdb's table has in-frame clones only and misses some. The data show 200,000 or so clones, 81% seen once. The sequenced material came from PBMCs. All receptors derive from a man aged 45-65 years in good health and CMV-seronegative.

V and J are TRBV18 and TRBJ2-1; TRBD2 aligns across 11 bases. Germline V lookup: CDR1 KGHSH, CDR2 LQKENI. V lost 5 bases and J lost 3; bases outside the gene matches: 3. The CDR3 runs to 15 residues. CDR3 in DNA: TGTGCCAGCTCAGCCGGGACTAGCGGCTACAATGAGCAGTTCTTC. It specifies CASSAGTSGYNEQFF.

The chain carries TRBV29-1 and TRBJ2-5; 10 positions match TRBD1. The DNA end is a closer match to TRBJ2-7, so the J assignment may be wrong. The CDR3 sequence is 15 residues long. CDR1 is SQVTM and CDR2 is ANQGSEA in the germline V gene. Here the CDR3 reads CSVEDRDRGVYEQYF. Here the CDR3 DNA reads TGCAGCGTTGAAGATCGGGACAGGGGAGTGTACGAGCAGTACTTC.

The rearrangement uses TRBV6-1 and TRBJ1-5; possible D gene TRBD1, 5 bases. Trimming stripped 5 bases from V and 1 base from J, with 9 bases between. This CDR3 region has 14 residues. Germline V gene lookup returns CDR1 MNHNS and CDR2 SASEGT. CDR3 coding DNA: TGTGCCAGCAGTATATACAGGAGCAATCAGCCCCAGCATTTT. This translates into CASSIYRSNQPQHF.

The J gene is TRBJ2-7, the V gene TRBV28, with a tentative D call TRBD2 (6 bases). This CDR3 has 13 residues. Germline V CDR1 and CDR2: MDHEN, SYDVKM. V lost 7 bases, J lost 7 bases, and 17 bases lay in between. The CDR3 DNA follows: TGTGCCAGCACCCTAGGAGGGGCCGGGGAGCAGTACTTC. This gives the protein CASTLGGAGEQYF.

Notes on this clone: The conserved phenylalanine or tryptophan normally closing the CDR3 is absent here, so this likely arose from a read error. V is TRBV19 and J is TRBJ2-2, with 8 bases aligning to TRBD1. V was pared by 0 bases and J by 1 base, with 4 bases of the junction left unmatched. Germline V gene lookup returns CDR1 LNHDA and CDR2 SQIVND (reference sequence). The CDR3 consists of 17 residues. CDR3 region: CASSIDLGTGNTGELFL. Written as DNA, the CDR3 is TGTGCCAGTAGTATAGACCTTGGGACAGGGAACACCGGGGAGCTGTTTCTT.

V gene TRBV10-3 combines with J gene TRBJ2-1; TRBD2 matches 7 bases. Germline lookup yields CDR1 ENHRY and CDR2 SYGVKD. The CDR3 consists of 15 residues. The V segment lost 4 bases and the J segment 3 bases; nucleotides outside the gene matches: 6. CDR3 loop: CAISATRGSYNEQFF. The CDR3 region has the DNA TGTGCCATCAGTGCCACGCGGGGGAGCTACAATGAGCAGTTCTTC.

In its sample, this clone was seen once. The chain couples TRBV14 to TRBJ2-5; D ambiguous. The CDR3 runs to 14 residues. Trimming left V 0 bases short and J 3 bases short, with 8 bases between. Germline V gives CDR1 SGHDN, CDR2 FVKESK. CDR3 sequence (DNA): TGTGCCAGCAGCCAAGAAATATCAGAAGAGACCCAGTACTTC. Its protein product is CASSQEISEETQYF.

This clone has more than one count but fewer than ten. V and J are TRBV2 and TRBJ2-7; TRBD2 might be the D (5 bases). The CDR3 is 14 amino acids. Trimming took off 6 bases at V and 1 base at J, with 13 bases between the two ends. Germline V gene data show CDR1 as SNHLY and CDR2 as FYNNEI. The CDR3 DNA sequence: TGTGCCAGCAGAAACGACGGGGTATCCTACGAGCAGTACTTC. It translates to CASRNDGVSYEQYF.

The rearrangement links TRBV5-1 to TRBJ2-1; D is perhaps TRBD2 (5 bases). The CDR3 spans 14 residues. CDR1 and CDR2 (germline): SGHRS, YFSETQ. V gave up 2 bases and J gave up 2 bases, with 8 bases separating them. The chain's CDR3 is CASSLAVAYNEQFF. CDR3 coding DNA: TGCGCCAGCAGCTTAGCGGTAGCCTACAATGAGCAGTTCTTC.